This T cell receptor beta chain was documented in a study of CD8 T cells in ankylosing spondylitis. Germline CDR1 SGHTA, CDR2 FQGTGA. The ends lost 4 bases at V and 4 bases at J; junction bases unmatched: 10. This CDR3 is built from 16 residues. This clonotype was seen only a few times. Its antigen is unidentified. Quantitative barcoded 5'-RACE was used to prepare TCR beta libraries. TCRdb itself ran the 5' RACE reads through MiXCR, one entry per CDR3 protein. This table holds about 260,000 distinct CDR3 sequences, about 24% found once. General study findings and limits: In the blood and synovial fluid of reactive arthritis, some motif variants had been previously reported. Ankylosing spondylitis blood seemed to carry a telltale TCR beta motif made of several highly homologous variants.

The gene calls are TRBV7-3 and TRBJ2-5; 9 nucleotides align to TRBD2. The source of this sequence is a male donor with ankylosing spondylitis or in good health (not recorded which). Sequenced material: blood, either unsorted or a sorted T cell fraction (not recorded which). The CDR3 protein is CASSSGAGGLRETQYF. The CDR3 bases are TGTGCCAGCAGCTCCGGAGCGGGGGGCCTGCGAGAGACCCAGTACTTC.